This passage covers 13 T cell receptor beta chains from one sample sequenced in a study of blood T cell repertoires in COVID-19. Generated by immunoSEQ multiplex PCR, the TCRdb table keeps only in-frame clones and is missing some. This sample carries 100,000 to 150,000 clones, roughly 83% of them seen once, and the ten largest clones take roughly 35%. Sequencing was done on a sample of peripheral blood. Receptors originate from a man aged 40-55 years with active or convalescent COVID-19.

V usage is TRBV12-3 or TRBV12-4 and J usage is TRBJ2-7; D is possibly TRBD1 (6 bases). Trimming took 2 bases from V and 5 from J, leaving 10 bases between them. The CDR3 runs to 13 residues. CDR3 sequence: CASSLNREHEQYF. Written as DNA, the CDR3 is TGTGCCAGCAGTTTAAACAGGGAACACGAGCAGTACTTC.

The gene calls are TRBV20-1 and TRBJ1-4; no clear D gene. The V end was cut by 3 bases, the J end by 7 bases, with 15 bases between. The CDR3 covers 14 residues. Germline CDR1 is DFQATT and CDR2 is SNEGSKA (reference sequence). The CDR3 coding sequence is TGCAGTGCTAGTTCCAGGATAGGTGCTGAAAAACTGTTTTTT. Translation: CSASSRIGAEKLFF.

The chain couples TRBV5-5 to TRBJ2-5; a possible D gene is TRBD1 (6 bases). The germline V gene has CDR1 SGHKS and CDR2 YYEKEE (reference sequence). Deletions cut 3 bases from V and 0 bases from J, with 15 bases between. This CDR3 comprises 16 residues. The CDR3 DNA sequence: TGTGCCAGCAGCTCCCCCGGCAGGGGATACCAAGAGACCCAGTACTTC. It specifies CASSSPGRGYQETQYF.

The CDR3 loop reads CASSLPKGAYNEQFF. CDR3 nucleotides: TGCGCCAGCAGCTTGCCTAAGGGAGCCTACAATGAGCAGTTCTTC. The rearrangement links TRBV5-1 to TRBJ2-1; a possible D gene is TRBD2 (5 bases). Between the trimmed V and J ends, which lost 1 base and 2 bases, there was a span of 10 bases. From germline, CDR1 is SGHRS and CDR2 YFSETQ. The CDR3 is 15 amino acids.

This clone came up a few times. J is TRBJ1-1 and V is TRBV28, with 7 bases lining up with TRBD1. Trimming cost V 5 bases and J 2 bases; bases outside gene matches: 8. The CDR3 contains 15 residues. The V gene's germline CDR1 is MDHEN and CDR2 SYDVKM. CDR3 bases: TGTGCCAGCAGTCCCCCCGGGACAGCAAACACTGAAGCTTTCTTT. This sequence encodes CASSPPGTANTEAFF.

The chain combines TRBV24-1 with TRBJ2-6; TRBD1 might be the D (5 bases). V was cut by 10 bases and J by 1 base, with 7 bases left in between. The CDR3 runs to 13 residues. The germline gives CDR1 KGHDR, CDR2 SFDVKD. The CDR3 region is CATGDSGANVLTF. The CDR3 DNA sequence: TGTGCCACAGGGGATTCTGGGGCCAACGTCCTGACTTTC.

The gene calls are TRBV11-2 and TRBJ1-2; 8 nucleotides align to TRBD1. The junction had 7 bases not matched to a gene; V was cut back by 3 bases and J by 7 bases. Per germline, CDR1 SGHAT and CDR2 FQNNGV. This CDR3 has 14 amino acids. In nucleotides, the CDR3 is TGTGCCAGCAGCTTCGCCGCGACAGGGGCTGGCTACACCTTC. As protein: CASSFAATGAGYTF. Complete variable domain (other parts from reference TRBV11-2 and TRBJ1-2): EAGVAQSPRYKIIEKRQSVAFWCNPISGHATLYWYQQILGQGPKLLIQFQNNGVVDDSQLPKDRFSAERLKGVDSTLKIQPAKLEDSAVYLCASSFAATGAGYTFGSGTRLTVV.

The chain joins TRBV10-3 to TRBJ1-1; 8 bases are a match to TRBD1. Germline assignment: CDR1 ENHRY and CDR2 SYGVKD. V was clipped by 2 bases and J by 6 bases; unmatched bases: 2. The CDR3 sequence is 13 residues long. DNA for the CDR3: TGTGCCATCAGTGAGCCGGACAGGGCTGAAGCTTTCTTT. Its translation is CAISEPDRAEAFF.

This chain uses TRBV5-4 with TRBJ2-3, with TRBD2 as a possible D gene (5 bases). Germline CDR1 and CDR2: SGHNT and YYREEE (reference sequence). The CDR3 spans 16 residues. The germline V and J ends were trimmed by 7 bases and 4 bases, with 22 bases remaining between them. The CDR3 loop reads CASPSDSLERADTQYF. The CDR3 DNA reads TGTGCCAGCCCTTCGGACTCCTTAGAGAGGGCAGATACGCAGTATTTT.

This chain connects TRBV6-1 to TRBJ2-5; 9 positions match TRBD1. Trimming at V came to 3 bases and at J to 5 bases, leaving 7 bases not matched to a gene. The CDR3 totals 15 residues. CDR1 and CDR2 (germline): MNHNS, SASEGT. The CDR3 DNA is TGTGCCAGCAGTGACGGGACAGGGATACGGGAGACCCAGTACTTC. Protein: CASSDGTGIRETQYF.

J is TRBJ2-2 and V is TRBV19; TRBD2 is a possible D gene (6 bases). In germline, CDR1 is LNHDA, CDR2 SQIVND (reference sequence). The CDR3 contains 16 residues. V was clipped by 5 bases and J by 0 bases, with 13 bases between them. The CDR3 here is CASSSFGGSNTGELFF. DNA of the CDR3: TGTGCCAGTAGTTCCTTTGGAGGGTCGAACACCGGGGAGCTGTTTTTT.

J is TRBJ2-3 and V is TRBV19, with D possibly TRBD1 on 6 matching bases. Germline V gene sequence: CDR1 LNHDA, CDR2 SQIVND (reference sequence). The CDR3 is made up of 13 amino acids. V was cut by 0 bases and J by 9 bases, with 10 bases left in between. CDR3 region: CASSIDLRGTQYF. The DNA of the CDR3 is TGTGCCAGTAGTATAGATCTTAGGGGGACGCAGTATTTT.

This clone was counted only a few times. The J gene is TRBJ1-1, the V gene TRBV6-1; TRBD1 matches at 8 bases. The CDR3 extends over 16 amino acids. V trimming: 4 bases; J trimming: 0 bases; junction bases outside the gene matches: 7. The V gene's germline CDR1 is MNHNS and CDR2 SASEGT. CDR3 in amino acids: CASSGRTGPLNTEAFF. As DNA, the CDR3 is TGTGCCAGCAGTGGGCGGACAGGGCCTTTGAACACTGAAGCTTTCTTT.